This T cell receptor beta chain was captured by sequencing in a study of T cells in Graves' hyperthyroidism and ophthalmopathy. Study conclusions and caveats: Most clonotypes that expanded in the thyroid above 0.001 also showed up in blood.

Uncontrolled infection, other autoimmune disease, pregnancy or lactation led to exclusion. Diagnostic decisions used clinical symptoms, serum thyroxine and TRAb, thyroid ultrasound and orbital computed tomography. The CDR3 is 13 residues long. The germline gives CDR1 KGHDR, CDR2 SFDVKD. Trimming took 5 bases from V and 2 from J, leaving 7 bases between them. Amplified TCR beta CDR3 regions came from RNA transcripts. The primer set for the first-round RT-PCR of the TCR CDR3 was HTBI. TCRdb independently ran MiXCR on the multiplex PCR reads; one entry per CDR3 protein. The sample includes 480,000 or so distinct CDR3 sequences, approximately 48% of them seen just once. Note on this clonotype: As yet, its antigen is unknown.

Sequenced: peripheral blood or thyroid tissue (not recorded which). This clonotype was sampled from an adult woman with Graves' disease, either hyperthyroidism or ophthalmopathy (not recorded which). The chain joins TRBV24-1 to TRBJ2-3; D ambiguous. DNA of the CDR3: TGTGCCACCAGTGGGAGTCTCACAGATACGCAGTATTTT. Its protein product is CATSGSLTDTQYF.